The 13 T cell receptor beta chains in this list originate from one sample, sequenced in a study of cytomegalovirus exposure and HLA in healthy donors. Profiled with immunoSEQ multiplex PCR; TCRdb holds only in-frame clones, not every one. The sample records 120,000 to 150,000 clones, about 86% being singletons. The sequencing input was PBMCs. Every receptor here comes from a young woman in good health and CMV-seropositive.

The chain has TRBV10-1 and TRBJ2-5; D is unresolved. Germline V CDR1 and CDR2: WNHNN, SYGVQD (reference sequence). Trimming stripped 2 bases from V and 5 bases from J, with 6 bases between. CDR3 length: 12 residues. The CDR3 sequence: CASSETVETQYF. In DNA form, the CDR3 reads TGCGCCAGCAGTGAGACAGTGGAGACCCAGTACTTC.

The V call is TRBV18, the J call TRBJ1-2, with D possibly TRBD1 on 6 matching bases. Between the trimmed V and J ends, which lost 7 bases and 4 bases, there was a span of 16 bases. This CDR3 spans 14 amino acids. Germline CDR1 is KGHSH and CDR2 is LQKENI. Here the CDR3 reads CASFYKTGSYGYTF. The CDR3 DNA follows: TGTGCCAGCTTTTACAAGACAGGAAGCTATGGCTACACCTTC.

The rearrangement links TRBV19 to TRBJ1-4, with TRBD1 as a possible D gene (5 bases). The CDR3 length is 18 residues. Germline V gene lookup returns CDR1 LNHDA and CDR2 SQIVND (reference sequence). Trimming took off 8 bases at V and 0 bases at J, with 22 bases between the two ends. This chain's CDR3 is CASRRGGGRRATNEKLFF. In DNA, the CDR3 is TGTGCCAGTCGTCGTGGCGGGGGTCGGAGGGCAACTAATGAAAAACTGTTTTTT.

This clone appeared once. The chain uses TRBV5-1 and TRBJ1-4, with D uncertain. CDR1 SGHRS and CDR2 YFSETQ come from the germline V gene. V lost 3 bases and J 0 bases, leaving 9 bases between the germline ends. The CDR3 length is 15 residues. CDR3 DNA sequence: TGCGCCAGCAGCTACCTCAGGCCAACTAATGAAAAACTGTTTTTT. Translated, it gives CASSYLRPTNEKLFF.

The J gene is TRBJ1-3, the V gene TRBV10-3, with D uncertain. Per the germline V gene, CDR1 is ENHRY and CDR2 is SYGVKD. Trimming left V 4 bases short and J 1 base short, with 8 bases between. CDR3 length: 14 amino acids. The CDR3 loop reads CAISVSGSGNTIYF. DNA of the CDR3: TGTGCCATCAGTGTATCCGGTTCTGGAAACACCATATATTTT.

The gene calls are TRBV9 and TRBJ2-7, with D unresolved. The germline V gene has CDR1 SGDLS and CDR2 YYNGEE. Trimming took off 0 bases at V and 0 bases at J, with 10 bases between the two ends. This CDR3 has 15 amino acids. In nucleotides, the CDR3 is TGTGCCAGCAGCGTAGCCGATGCGGTCTCCTACGAGCAGTACTTC. Encoded protein: CASSVADAVSYEQYF.

The chain's CDR3 is CASSFRGYNEQFF. CDR3 DNA sequence: TGTGCCAGCAGCTTCCGGGGCTACAATGAGCAGTTCTTC. The chain couples TRBV7-3 to TRBJ2-1; a possible D gene is TRBD2 (5 bases). Germline CDR1 reads SGHTA; CDR2 reads FQGTGA. The V end lost 3 bases, the J end lost 3 bases, and 6 bases lay between the germline ends. CDR3 size: 13 residues.

The chain employs TRBV28 and TRBJ1-2; 12 nucleotides align to TRBD1. CDR3 size: 14 residues. Germline V CDR1 and CDR2: MDHEN, SYDVKM. V dropped 6 bases and J dropped 7; count of bases not matched to a gene: 6. CDR3 loop: CASSPGQGARGYTF. The CDR3 bases are TGTGCCAGCAGCCCGGGACAGGGGGCCCGTGGCTACACCTTC.

The chain couples TRBV30 to TRBJ1-3; D is undetermined. From germline, CDR1 is GTSNPN and CDR2 SVGIG (reference sequence). Trimming shortened V by 0 bases and J by 0 bases, and 9 bases separated the two germline ends. This CDR3 region has 15 residues. CDR3: CAWSVEGYSGNTIYF. CDR3 coding DNA: TGTGCCTGGAGTGTTGAGGGCTACTCTGGAAACACCATATATTTT.

The chain recombines TRBV7-9 with TRBJ2-3, with 13 bases lining up with TRBD2. Germline assignment: CDR1 SEHNR and CDR2 FQNEAQ (reference sequence). Trimming took 0 bases from V and 1 from J; bases not matched to a gene: 1. There are 17 residues in the CDR3. CDR3 nucleotides: TGTGCCAGCAGCTTAGCACTAGCGGGAGGGGGCACAGATACGCAGTATTTT. The encoded protein is CASSLALAGGGTDTQYF.

The V call is TRBV19, the J call TRBJ2-7; TRBD2 is a possible D gene (6 bases). CDR1 is LNHDA, CDR2 SQIVND, per germline (reference sequence). The ends were cut back, 8 bases at V and 0 bases at J, with 14 bases in the middle. The CDR3 consists of 14 residues. CDR3 sequence (DNA): TGTGCCAGTTCCCCGGGACTCTACTCCTACGAGCAGTACTTC. Amino acid sequence: CASSPGLYSYEQYF. Using reference TRBV19 and TRBJ2-7 for the parts outside the CDR3, the full variable domain is DGGITQSPKYLFRKEGQNVTLSCEQNLNHDAMYWYRQDPGQGLRLIYYSQIVNDFQKGDIAEGYSVSREKKESFPLTVTSAQKNPTAFYLCASSPGLYSYEQYFGPGTRLTVT.

The chain has TRBV28 and TRBJ2-7; D may be TRBD1 (6 bases). The CDR3 runs 15 residues. V dropped 2 bases and J dropped 2 bases, with 13 bases sitting between them. Germline-derived CDR1 and CDR2 are MDHEN and SYDVKM. The CDR3: CASSLMQGSAYEQYF. The CDR3 DNA is TGTGCCAGCAGTTTAATGCAGGGGTCTGCCTACGAGCAGTACTTC.

The chain employs TRBV10-3 and TRBJ2-3; 7 nucleotides align to TRBD2. Germline V gene data show CDR1 as ENHRY and CDR2 as SYGVKD. V trimming: 6 bases; J trimming: 0 bases; junction bases outside the gene matches: 6. The length of the CDR3 is 15 residues. Here the CDR3 reads CAISLGTISTDTQYF. Written as DNA, the CDR3 is TGTGCCATCAGCCTCGGGACTATCAGCACAGATACGCAGTATTTT.